A selection of T cell receptor beta chains follows, all from one sample in a study of T cell repertoires in cytomegalovirus infection. No antigen has been identified for these receptors. Via MiXCR, TCRdb re-called the reads, giving one row per CDR3 protein. The sample has 230,000 or so distinct CDR3 sequences; about 38% are singletons. Sequenced material: CD8+ T cells from cultured PBMCs, taken from culture after CMV antigen stimulation. These receptors were collected from a human donor in good health (CMV status not recorded). Some clones in this sample may be carry-over from other donors' samples. The CDR3 runs from the conserved cysteine through the conserved F or W. The order of the fields is D gene, J gene, clone size, V gene, CDR3 DNA, CDR3 protein. D genes are given only for firm matches. A row's size may be missing; if present it is once, few, many or a size class.

D: .; J: TRBJ2-7; size: many; V: TRBV7-2; DNA: TGTGCCAGCAGCTTCAGCACCCCCGGGGGCCGATACGAGCAGTACTTC; CDR3: CASSFSTPGGRYEQYF
D: TRBD1; J: TRBJ2-1; size: .; V: TRBV7-9; DNA: TGTGCCAGCAGCCATCAGGCCCTCCTTCGGGACAGGGGGAAAAATATCTACAATGAGCAGTTCTTC; CDR3: CASSHQALLRDRGKNIYNEQFF
D: .; J: TRBJ2-5; size: .; V: TRBV4-1; DNA: TGCGCCAGCAGCGCCCACTTCAGGGGTGAGACCCAGTACTTC; CDR3: CASSAHFRGETQYF
D: TRBD1; J: TRBJ1-5; size: many; V: TRBV5-5; DNA: TGTGCCAGCAGCCCGCGGACAGGGCTTAGCAATCAGCCCCAGCATTTT; CDR3: CASSPRTGLSNQPQHF
D: TRBD1; J: TRBJ2-7; size: few; V: TRBV7-3; DNA: TGTGCCAGCAGTCGGACCACAGGGGACGAGCAGTACTTC; CDR3: CASSRTTGDEQYF
D: .; J: TRBJ1-1; size: few; V: TRBV19; DNA: TGTGCCAGTAGACACAATCTACCCACTGAAGCTTTCTTT; CDR3: CASRHNLPTEAFF
D: TRBD1; J: TRBJ2-1; size: once; V: TRBV2; DNA: TGTGCCAGCAGGCCTGAGGGGACAGGGACAATATGGTACAATGAGCAGTTCTTC; CDR3: CASRPEGTGTIWYNEQFF
D: .; J: TRBJ1-1; size: once; V: TRBV5-1; DNA: TGCGCCAGCAGCCAGGGGTCTGAAGCTTTCTTT; CDR3: CASSQGSEAFF
D: .; J: TRBJ1-6; size: .; V: TRBV27; DNA: TGTGCCACCAGAACAGGGTTCACGGATTCACCCCTCCACTTT; CDR3: CATRTGFTDSPLHF
D: TRBD1; J: TRBJ2-3; size: .; V: TRBV7-3; DNA: TGTGCCAGCAGCTTGACAGGGGGTAAAGATACGCAGTATTTT; CDR3: CASSLTGGKDTQYF
D: .; J: TRBJ2-3; size: .; V: TRBV2; DNA: TGTGCCAGCGAAGCGGAGGTGGGAGATACGCAGTATTTT; CDR3: CASEAEVGDTQYF
D: TRBD1; J: TRBJ2-1; size: .; V: TRBV3-1; DNA: TGTGACAGCAGCGAAAGTAAACAGGGGGTTTACAATGAGCAGTTCTTC; CDR3: CDSSESKQGVYNEQFF
D: TRBD2; J: TRBJ2-1; size: .; V: TRBV20-1; DNA: TGCAGTGCTACTAGCGGGGAACTCTCCTACAATGAGCAGTTCTTC; CDR3: CSATSGELSYNEQFF
D: TRBD1; J: TRBJ2-1; size: .; V: TRBV19; DNA: TGTGCCAGTAGTATCCAGGGGGCGAATGAGCAGTTCTTC; CDR3: CASSIQGANEQFF
D: .; J: TRBJ2-3; size: few; V: TRBV7-3; DNA: TGTGCCAGCAGCCCAGGCGCAGGAGGATCAAAGGATACGCAGTATTTT; CDR3: CASSPGAGGSKDTQYF
D: .; J: TRBJ2-7; size: few; V: TRBV7-8; DNA: TGTGCCAGCAGCTTAGAATGGAGGGCCGAGCAGTACTTC; CDR3: CASSLEWRAEQYF